The 18 T cell receptor beta chains presented below share a single source sample, sequenced in a study of identical twins. TCRdb re-called the 5' RACE reads through MiXCR, storing one row per CDR3 protein. Counted here are nearly 200,000 distinct CDR3 sequences, more than 15% occurring once; the ten biggest clones make up over 35%. These data also featured in a second study, about T cells expressing NK-cell markers.

The sequencing sample was made of CD8+ T cells sorted from blood. These receptor sequences come from a woman aged 18-30 years in good health.

This clonotype has only a few counts. The rearrangement links TRBV12-3 or TRBV12-4 to TRBJ2-5; TRBD2 matches 7 bases. This CDR3 spans 13 amino acids. The V gene end was trimmed by 7 bases and the J gene end by 5 bases; junction bases not matched to a gene: 7. The CDR3 region is CASTSTSRETQYF. CDR3 in DNA: TGTGCCAGCACCTCGACTAGCAGGGAGACCCAGTACTTC.

As DNA, the CDR3 is TGCGCCAGCAGGGCGGACACCGGGGAGCTGTTTTTT. Its protein product is CASRADTGELFF. The rearrangement uses TRBV10-2 and TRBJ2-2; D gene uncertain. Per the germline V gene, CDR1 is WSHSY and CDR2 is SAAADI. The CDR3 has 12 residues. Trimming left V 6 bases short and J 3 bases short, with 5 bases between.

This clonotype was observed at least ten times. This chain uses TRBV5-5 with TRBJ2-3; D is undetermined. Between the trimmed V and J ends, which lost 4 bases and 6 bases, there was a span of 9 bases. CDR3 length: 12 amino acids. Germline-derived CDR1 and CDR2 are SGHKS and YYEKEE (reference sequence). CDR3 in DNA: TGTGCCAGCAGCCAAAGTTCGGATACGCAGTATTTT. It translates to CASSQSSDTQYF.

Many counts were recorded for this clonotype. The genes are TRBV9 and TRBJ2-1; D gene ambiguous. Germline values: CDR1 SGDLS, CDR2 YYNGEE. This CDR3 spans 15 amino acids. Trimming took 4 bases from V and 0 from J, leaving 11 bases between them. The CDR3 protein is CASSPRAASYNEQFF. CDR3 DNA sequence: TGTGCCAGCAGCCCTCGCGCGGCCTCCTACAATGAGCAGTTCTTC.

This clonotype occurred once. The chain employs TRBV3-1 and TRBJ2-7; D uncertain. The V gene lost 4 bases and the J gene lost 2 bases, with 9 bases spanning the gap. This CDR3 is 13 amino acids long. The germline gives CDR1 LGHDT, CDR2 YNNKEL (reference sequence). CDR3 sequence reads: CASSPLQTYEQYF. The DNA of the CDR3 is TGTGCCAGCAGCCCGCTCCAGACCTACGAGCAGTACTTC.

This clonotype was observed a handful of times. The chain links TRBV12-3 or TRBV12-4 to TRBJ2-1; TRBD1 agrees at 7 bases. The CDR3 totals 14 residues. V gave up 5 bases and J gave up 8 bases; unmatched junction bases: 9. CDR3 protein: CASSLGTVAHEQFF. As DNA, the CDR3 is TGTGCCAGCAGTCTTGGGACAGTAGCACATGAGCAGTTCTTC.

This clonotype showed up many times. This CDR3 reads CASSFYTGELFF. DNA for the CDR3: TGTGCCAGCAGTTTCTACACCGGGGAGCTGTTTTTT. The V gene is TRBV6-2 or TRBV6-3, the J gene TRBJ2-2; D ambiguous. Germline loops: CDR1 MNHEY, CDR2 SVGEGT. V was pared by 4 bases and J by 3 bases, with 3 bases between. The CDR3 consists of 12 residues.

This clonotype came up many times. The chain combines TRBV4-2 with TRBJ2-1; 8 bases are shared with TRBD2. There are 16 residues in the CDR3. Germline CDR1 LGHNA, CDR2 YNFKEQ. V shed 0 bases and J 5 bases; nucleotides not matched to a gene: 6. The CDR3 here is CASSQDRGGGNNEQFF. In nucleotides, the CDR3 is TGTGCCAGCAGCCAAGATCGGGGCGGGGGGAACAATGAGCAGTTCTTC.

This clonotype has just a few counts. The V and J genes are TRBV29-1 and TRBJ2-5; the D gene is possibly TRBD1 (5 bases). This CDR3 comprises 14 residues. Germline loops: CDR1 SQVTM, CDR2 ANQGSEA. CDR3 protein: CTIQNSGPRETQYF. CDR3 in DNA: TGCACCATCCAAAACTCAGGGCCCAGGGAGACCCAGTACTTC.

V and J are TRBV10-2 and TRBJ2-3; possibly TRBD1 for D (6 bases). Trimming left V 3 bases short and J 4 bases short, with 11 bases between. This CDR3 region has 14 residues. The germline V gene has CDR1 WSHSY and CDR2 SAAADI. CDR3: CASSDEGVSDTQYF. The CDR3 DNA follows: TGCGCCAGCAGTGATGAGGGGGTGTCAGATACGCAGTATTTT.

The chain has TRBV3-1 and TRBJ2-7; D could derive from TRBD1 or TRBD2 (5 bases each). The CDR3 extends over 16 amino acids. Germline CDR1 reads LGHDT; CDR2 reads YNNKEL (reference sequence). V was trimmed by 1 base and J by 2 bases, leaving 15 bases between them. CDR3 region: CASSQGKDLGAYEQYF. In nucleotides, the CDR3 is TGTGCCAGCAGCCAAGGGAAGGACTTAGGGGCCTACGAGCAGTACTTC.

This chain joins TRBV10-3 and TRBJ1-1; 8 bases map to TRBD1. The CDR3 consists of 14 residues. Germline V gives CDR1 ENHRY, CDR2 SYGVKD. V dropped 3 bases and J dropped 6; count of bases not matched to a gene: 6. CDR3 loop: CAISDEDRVPEAFF. The CDR3 DNA sequence: TGTGCCATCAGTGATGAGGACAGGGTTCCTGAAGCTTTCTTT.

The rearrangement uses TRBV14 and TRBJ2-2; possibly TRBD2 for D (6 bases). The V end was cut by 3 bases, the J end by 0 bases, with 11 bases between. This CDR3 comprises 16 residues. Germline CDR1 reads SGHDN; CDR2 reads FVKESK. Here the CDR3 DNA reads TGTGCCAGCAGCCACTTTAGCGGAGCGAACACCGGGGAGCTGTTTTTT. Translated: CASSHFSGANTGELFF.

V and J are TRBV7-9 and TRBJ2-1; no definite D call. The germline gives CDR1 SEHNR, CDR2 FQNEAQ (reference sequence). This CDR3 has 16 residues. V lost 4 bases to trimming and J lost 1 base, with 14 bases between them. In DNA, the CDR3 is TGTGCCAGCAGCTCAATCTCGGTCGTATCCTACAATGAGCAGTTCTTC. Protein: CASSSISVVSYNEQFF.

This clonotype has only a few counts. The chain links TRBV13 to TRBJ2-7; 8 bases are shared with TRBD2. The CDR3 runs to 16 residues. Germline CDR1 is PRHDT and CDR2 is FYEKMQ (reference sequence). Losses at the gene ends were 1 base for V and 3 bases for J; bases not matched to a gene: 8. The CDR3 bases are TGTGCCAGCAGCTTAGCTTCAGGACTAGCAGGCTACGAGCAGTACTTC. This codes for CASSLASGLAGYEQYF.

J is TRBJ2-3 and V is TRBV7-6, with D hard to call. The V end was cut by 5 bases, the J end by 6 bases, with 9 bases between. This CDR3 spans 12 amino acids. Germline V lookup: CDR1 SGHVS, CDR2 FNYEAQ. The CDR3 protein is CASSRGVDTQYF. CDR3 DNA: TGTGCCAGCAGCCGAGGCGTTGATACGCAGTATTTT.

This clonotype occurred many times. CDR3 in amino acids: CASTRTGTAPYNEQFF. The CDR3 DNA sequence: TGTGCCAGCACGAGGACCGGGACTGCCCCCTACAATGAGCAGTTCTTC. The V and J genes are TRBV6-1 and TRBJ2-1; D is possibly TRBD2 (6 bases). The CDR3 consists of 16 residues. Trimming shortened V by 7 bases and J by 2 bases, and 18 bases separated the two germline ends. The germline CDR1 and CDR2 sequences are MNHNS and SASEGT.

This clonotype was seen only a few times. The V and J genes are TRBV10-2 and TRBJ2-3, with a possible D match to TRBD2 (6 bases). Germline V lookup: CDR1 WSHSY, CDR2 SAAADI. Between the trimmed V and J ends, which lost 8 bases and 4 bases, there was a span of 13 bases. The CDR3 runs 13 residues. CDR3: CASLGGMADTQYF. In DNA, the CDR3 is TGCGCCAGCCTAGGCGGGATGGCAGATACGCAGTATTTT.